Given below is one TCR beta chain in context. Per the original data handling: Reference gene primer amplification gave estimated nucleated cell counts. Profiling relied on immunoSEQ multiplex PCR, and the TCRdb table lists in-frame clones only, not all of them. For V, J and clone size, that table is used; D and trimming come from the DNA. The repertoire has roughly 190,000 clones, around 79% of them found once; the top ten carry 9.5% to 15%. This record belongs to a study of blood T cell repertoires in COVID-19. Turning to the study itself: Some COVID-19 samples were acute and others convalescent; all came from the United States, Italy and Spain. The analysed material was cDNA or gDNA that came from T cells, B-cell-depleted T cells, or PBMCs.

V lost 1 base and J 3 bases, leaving 12 bases between the germline ends. CDR1 is LNHDA and CDR2 is SQIVND in the germline V gene (reference sequence). The CDR3 extends over 15 amino acids. Sequences were obtained from peripheral blood. The rearrangement joins TRBV19 to TRBJ2-5; a possible D gene is TRBD1 (6 bases). The TCR sequence derives from a woman between 50 and 59 years old with acute or convalescent COVID-19. CDR3 sequence: CASSIAGAGEETQYF. CDR3 DNA sequence: TGTGCCAGTAGTATAGCTGGGGCAGGGGAAGAGACCCAGTACTTC.